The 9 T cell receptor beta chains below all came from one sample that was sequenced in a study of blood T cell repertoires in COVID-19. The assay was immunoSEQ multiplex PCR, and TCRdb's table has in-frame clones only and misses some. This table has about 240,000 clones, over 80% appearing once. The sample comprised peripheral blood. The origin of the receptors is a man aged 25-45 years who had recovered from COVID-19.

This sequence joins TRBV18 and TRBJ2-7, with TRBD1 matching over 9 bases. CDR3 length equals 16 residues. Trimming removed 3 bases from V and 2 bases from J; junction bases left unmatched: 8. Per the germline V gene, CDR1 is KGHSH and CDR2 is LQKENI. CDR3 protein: CASSPSTGGTPYEQYF. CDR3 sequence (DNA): TGTGCCAGCTCACCGTCGACAGGGGGGACCCCCTACGAGCAGTACTTC.

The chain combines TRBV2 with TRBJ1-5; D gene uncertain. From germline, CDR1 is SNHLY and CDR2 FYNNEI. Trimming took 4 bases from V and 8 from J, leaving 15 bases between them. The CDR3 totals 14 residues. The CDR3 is CASSGSGNYKPQHF. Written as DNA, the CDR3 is TGTGCCAGCAGTGGGTCGGGGAACTATAAGCCCCAGCATTTT.

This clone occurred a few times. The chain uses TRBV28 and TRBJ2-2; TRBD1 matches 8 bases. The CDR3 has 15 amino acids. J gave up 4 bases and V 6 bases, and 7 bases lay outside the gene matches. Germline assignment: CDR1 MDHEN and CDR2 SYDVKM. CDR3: CASRRSGGPTGELFF. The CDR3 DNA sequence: TGTGCCAGCAGGAGATCAGGGGGCCCCACCGGGGAGCTGTTTTTT.

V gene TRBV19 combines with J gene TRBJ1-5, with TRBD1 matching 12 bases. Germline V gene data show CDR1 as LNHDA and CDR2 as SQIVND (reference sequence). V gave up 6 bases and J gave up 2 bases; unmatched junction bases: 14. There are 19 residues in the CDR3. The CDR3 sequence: CASRRIRDRGRVGNQPQHF. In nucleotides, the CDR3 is TGTGCCAGTAGGAGGATTAGGGACAGGGGGCGGGTTGGCAATCAGCCCCAGCATTTT.

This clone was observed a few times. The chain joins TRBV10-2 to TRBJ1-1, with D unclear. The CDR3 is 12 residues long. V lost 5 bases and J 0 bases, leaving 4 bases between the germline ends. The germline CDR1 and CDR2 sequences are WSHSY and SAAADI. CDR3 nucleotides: TGCGCCAGCAGTCGGTTGAACACTGAAGCTTTCTTT. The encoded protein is CASSRLNTEAFF.

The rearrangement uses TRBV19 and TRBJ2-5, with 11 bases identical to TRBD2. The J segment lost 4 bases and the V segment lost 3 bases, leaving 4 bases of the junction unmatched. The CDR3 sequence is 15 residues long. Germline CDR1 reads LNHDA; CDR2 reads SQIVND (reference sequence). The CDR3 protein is CASSISGGAGETQYF. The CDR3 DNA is TGTGCCAGTAGTATTAGCGGGGGGGCCGGAGAGACCCAGTACTTC.

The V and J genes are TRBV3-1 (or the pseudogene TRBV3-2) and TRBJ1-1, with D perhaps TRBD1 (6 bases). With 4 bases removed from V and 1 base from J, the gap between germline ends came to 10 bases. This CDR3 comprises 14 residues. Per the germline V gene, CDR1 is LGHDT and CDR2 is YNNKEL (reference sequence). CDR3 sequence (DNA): TGTGCCAGCAGCCGAGAGGGGGGGAACACTGAAGCTTTCTTT. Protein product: CASSREGGNTEAFF.

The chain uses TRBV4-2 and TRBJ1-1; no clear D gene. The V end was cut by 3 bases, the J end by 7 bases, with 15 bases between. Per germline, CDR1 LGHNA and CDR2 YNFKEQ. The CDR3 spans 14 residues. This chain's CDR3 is CASSHRAPAGEAFF. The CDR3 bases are TGTGCCAGCAGCCACCGAGCCCCGGCAGGTGAAGCTTTCTTT.

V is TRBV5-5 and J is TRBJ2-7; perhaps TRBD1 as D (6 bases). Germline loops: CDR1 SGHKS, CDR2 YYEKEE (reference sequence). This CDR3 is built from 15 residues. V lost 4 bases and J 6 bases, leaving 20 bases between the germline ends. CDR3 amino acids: CASSRSVSGVGEQYF. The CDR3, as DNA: TGTGCCAGCAGCCGTAGCGTATCAGGGGTGGGCGAGCAGTACTTC.